This TCR beta chain was observed in a study of shared clonotypes between healthy human individuals. The unsorted samples took tens of millions of PBMCs to get genomic DNA. Findings and limits, study-wide: The researchers took only blood, and tissue repertoires probably look different.

Once extracted for a subset, genomic DNA was divided evenly among several immunoSEQ plates. Original data processing: From ImmunoSEQ came sequences covering only the junction and carrying no quality scores, so filtering differed. Libraries were prepared by immunoSEQ multiplex PCR; TCRdb keeps only in-frame clonotypes and omits some of them. D and trimming come from the DNA, and the V and J calls and clone size come from that table. The data hold a few hundred thousand clones, with around 80% observed a single time. Comments on this clone: Its specificity is not known.

The CDR3 totals 14 residues. Trimming left V 1 base short and J 5 bases short, with 11 bases between. CDR1 LNHDA and CDR2 SQIVND come from the germline V gene (reference sequence). The chain employs TRBV19 and TRBJ1-2, with a tentative D call TRBD1 (5 bases). The sequence came from a woman aged 40 to 50 in good health. Some clones in this sample may be carry-over from other donors' samples. The sequencing sample was made of PBMCs. The CDR3 region has the DNA TGTGCCAGTAGTATAGCGAGGGGAAGGTATGGCTACACCTTC. It encodes CASSIARGRYGYTF.